One sample yielded the 19 T cell receptor beta chains listed below, sequenced in a study of blood T cell repertoires in COVID-19. The table came from immunoSEQ multiplex PCR; TCRdb's copy has only in-frame clones and leaves some out. Of just over 50,000 clones in the sample, around 84% were seen once. Sequencing was performed on peripheral blood. The receptors here all came from a man aged 70 or older with acute or convalescent COVID-19.

The chain couples TRBV30 to TRBJ2-7; 7 positions match TRBD2. The V segment lost 0 bases and the J segment 5 bases; nucleotides outside the gene matches: 10. Germline values: CDR1 GTSNPN, CDR2 SVGIG (reference sequence). The CDR3 sequence is 15 residues long. The CDR3 DNA sequence: TGTGCCTGGAGTGTACAGTTATGGGGAGGGAACGAGCAGTACTTC. This sequence encodes CAWSVQLWGGNEQYF.

V usage is TRBV6-2 or TRBV6-3 and J usage is TRBJ2-1; D gene unclear. Germline V gene data show CDR1 as MNHEY and CDR2 as SVGEGT. The CDR3 has 15 amino acids. V dropped 3 bases and J dropped 8 bases, with 17 bases sitting between them. CDR3 in DNA: TGTGCCAGCAGTTATGCGACTGCATTGGCACATGAGCAGTTCTTC. As protein: CASSYATALAHEQFF.

V is TRBV6-5 and J is TRBJ2-5; D possibly corresponds to TRBD2 (6 bases). The ends were cut back, 6 bases at V and 4 bases at J, with 15 bases in the middle. The CDR3 has 14 residues. In germline, CDR1 is MNHEY, CDR2 SVGAGI. CDR3 DNA sequence: TGTGCCAGCAGCGCATTGGGAGGTCCAGAGACCCAGTACTTC. This encodes CASSALGGPETQYF.

V gene TRBV27 combines with J gene TRBJ2-7, with D maybe TRBD2 (6 bases). This CDR3 region has 11 residues. The V end lost 6 bases, the J end lost 6 bases, and 9 bases lay between the germline ends. Per the germline V gene, CDR1 is MNHEY and CDR2 is SMNVEV (reference sequence). The CDR3: CASSRGGEQYF. CDR3 bases: TGTGCCAGCAGCCGGGGAGGCGAGCAGTACTTC.

The rearrangement joins TRBV6-4 to TRBJ1-1, with TRBD1 matching 9 bases. Unmatched junction bases numbered 11, after V lost 7 bases and J lost 5 bases. Germline CDR1 and CDR2: MRHNA and SNTAGT. The CDR3 consists of 15 residues. The CDR3 nucleotides are TGTGCCAGCACCCAAGGAACAGGGGGCTATACTGAAGCTTTCTTT. It specifies CASTQGTGGYTEAFF.

This chain joins TRBV5-4 and TRBJ1-1, with 7 positions matching TRBD1. V shed 4 bases, J shed 0 bases, and the junction held 6 bases outside the gene matches. This CDR3 is 15 amino acids long. Germline CDR1 is SGHNT and CDR2 is YYREEE (reference sequence). The CDR3 DNA reads TGTGCCAGCAGCCCCCCGGGACAGATGAACACTGAAGCTTTCTTT. Its translation: CASSPPGQMNTEAFF.

This clone has more than one count but fewer than ten. The V call is TRBV6-5, the J call TRBJ1-1; 7 bases line up with TRBD1. Germline CDR1 and CDR2: MNHEY and SVGAGI. This CDR3 is built from 14 residues. V lost 5 bases to trimming and J lost 0 bases; unmatched junction nucleotides: 3. The CDR3 is CASSKQGMNTEAFF. Written as DNA, the CDR3 is TGTGCCAGCAGTAAACAGGGGATGAACACTGAAGCTTTCTTT.

V and J are TRBV29-1 and TRBJ2-1; tentatively, D is TRBD2 (5 bases). The CDR3 is 14 residues long. The germline CDR1 and CDR2 sequences are SQVTM and ANQGSEA. V dropped 3 bases and J dropped 2 bases, with 11 bases sitting between them. DNA for the CDR3: TGCAGCGTTGATCCTAGCACGCCCTACAATGAGCAGTTCTTC. The encoded protein is CSVDPSTPYNEQFF.

This clone was detected a few times. V gene TRBV6-6 combines with J gene TRBJ1-1; maybe TRBD1 (6 bases). Trimming stripped 6 bases from V and 0 bases from J, with 17 bases between. The CDR3 runs 16 residues. Germline V gene sequence: CDR1 MNHNY, CDR2 SVGAGI (reference sequence). The CDR3 DNA is TGTGCCAGCAGAAGACAACTGCAGGGGATGAACACTGAAGCTTTCTTT. This encodes CASRRQLQGMNTEAFF.

The chain couples TRBV19 to TRBJ1-2, with 7 nucleotides matching TRBD1. The CDR3 consists of 15 residues. The trim removed 6 bases at V and 3 bases at J, leaving 10 bases unmatched. Germline CDR1 LNHDA, CDR2 SQIVND (reference sequence). In nucleotides, the CDR3 is TGTGCCAGTAGGCCCCGACAGGGCGGAGACTATGGCTACACCTTC. It encodes CASRPRQGGDYGYTF. The full variable domain, in which reference TRBV19 and TRBJ1-2 provide the parts outside the CDR3, is DGGITQSPKYLFRKEGQNVTLSCEQNLNHDAMYWYRQDPGQGLRLIYYSQIVNDFQKGDIAEGYSVSREKKESFPLTVTSAQKNPTAFYLCASRPRQGGDYGYTFGSGTRLTVV.

By its share, this clone is medium-sized (0.01 to 0.1%). The chain combines TRBV10-3 with TRBJ1-6, with D maybe TRBD1 (5 bases). Germline loops: CDR1 ENHRY, CDR2 SYGVKD. V was clipped by 6 bases and J by 9 bases, with 18 bases between them. The length of the CDR3 is 15 residues. For the CDR3, the DNA is TGTGCCATCAGCGCCGAACAGGCGGGGGGTTCACCCCTCCACTTT. Protein: CAISAEQAGGSPLHF.

V and J are TRBV7-9 and TRBJ1-4; D is possibly TRBD1 (6 bases). The CDR3 loop spans 18 amino acids. Germline CDR1 is SEHNR and CDR2 is FQNEAQ (reference sequence). Trimming removed 2 bases from V and 7 bases from J, with 23 bases in between. CDR3 coding DNA: TGTGCCAGCAGCTTATTACCCTGGGACATCGAGGATCCTGAAAAACTGTTTTTT. Translating gives CASSLLPWDIEDPEKLFF.

The chain has TRBV7-6 and TRBJ1-6; D call uncertain. The V and J ends lost 2 bases and 7 bases respectively, with 18 bases between them. Germline assignment: CDR1 SGHVS and CDR2 FNYEAQ. The CDR3 extends over 17 amino acids. The CDR3 region has the DNA TGTGCCAGCAGCTTAAACCCTGCGAATGCGCGGAATTCACCCCTCCACTTT. The encoded protein is CASSLNPANARNSPLHF.

J is TRBJ2-5 and V is TRBV11-3; 7 nucleotides agree with TRBD2. Germline V lookup: CDR1 SGHNT, CDR2 YENEEA. Germline trimming cut 0 bases from V and 11 bases from J; bases unmatched to any gene: 6. The CDR3 has 13 residues. The CDR3 protein is CASSLDLTSRQYF. For the CDR3, the DNA is TGTGCCAGCAGCTTAGATCTGACTAGCAGGCAGTACTTC.

The CDR3 DNA reads as TGTGCCAGTAGTATAGTGGCAGGGGCTGGAAACACCATATATTTT. This gives the protein CASSIVAGAGNTIYF. This chain joins TRBV19 and TRBJ1-3, with D possibly matching TRBD1 (6 bases). This CDR3 has 15 amino acids. The germline gives CDR1 LNHDA, CDR2 SQIVND (reference sequence). V lost 1 base to trimming and J lost 2 bases, with 9 bases between them.

This chain connects TRBV7-9 to TRBJ1-4; TRBD1 matches 7 bases. V lost 1 base and J lost 2; bases outside the gene matches: 4. CDR3 length equals 16 residues. CDR1 SEHNR and CDR2 FQNEAQ come from the germline V gene (reference sequence). For the CDR3, the DNA is TGTGCCAGCAGCTTAGAAGGGACAGCGACTAATGAAAAACTGTTTTTT. Amino acids: CASSLEGTATNEKLFF. The variable domain in full, completed from reference TRBV7-9 and TRBJ1-4, reads DTGVSQNPRHKITKRGQNVTFRCDPISEHNRLYWYRQTLGQGPEFLTYFQNEAQLEKSRLLSDRFSAERPKGSFSTLEIQRTEQGDSAMYLCASSLEGTATNEKLFFGSGTQLSVL.

The gene calls are TRBV29-1 and TRBJ2-7, with 9 bases lining up with TRBD1. CDR1 is SQVTM, CDR2 ANQGSEA, per germline. This CDR3 is built from 14 residues. V lost 1 base to trimming and J lost 2 bases; unmatched junction nucleotides: 3. The chain's CDR3 is CSVEGTGATYEQYF. Here the CDR3 DNA reads TGCAGCGTTGAAGGGACAGGGGCCACCTACGAGCAGTACTTC.

The rearrangement uses TRBV4-3 and TRBJ1-1; the D is unclear. The germline V gene encodes CDR1 LGHNA and CDR2 YSLEER. The CDR3 is made up of 18 amino acids. V was trimmed by 4 bases and J by 8 bases, leaving 29 bases between them. CDR3 in amino acids: CASSPLKSGGPQEGEAFF. CDR3 nucleotides: TGCGCCAGCAGCCCGCTAAAATCCGGAGGACCACAAGAAGGAGAAGCTTTCTTT.

The chain couples TRBV11-2 to TRBJ2-5, with 10 bases fitting TRBD2. The CDR3 length is 18 residues. J was trimmed by 5 bases and V by 3 bases; bases with no gene match: 15. In germline, CDR1 is SGHAT, CDR2 FQNNGV. In DNA, the CDR3 is TGTGCCAGCAGCTTCAATGCGGGGGCTAGCGGGAGTTGGGAGACCCAGTACTTC. Translation gives CASSFNAGASGSWETQYF. The complete variable domain, with remaining parts taken from reference TRBV11-2 and TRBJ2-5, reads EAGVAQSPRYKIIEKRQSVAFWCNPISGHATLYWYQQILGQGPKLLIQFQNNGVVDDSQLPKDRFSAERLKGVDSTLKIQPAKLEDSAVYLCASSFNAGASGSWETQYFGPGTRLLVL.